This T cell receptor (beta chain) was sequenced for a study of blood T cell repertoires in COVID-19. Overall study: Sources were T cells, B-cell-depleted T cells, or PBMCs; the material itself was cDNA or gDNA.

The CDR3 extends over 14 amino acids. Germline lookup yields CDR1 KGHSH and CDR2 LQKENI. V gave up 2 bases and J gave up 7 bases, with 11 bases separating them. Source study methods: Cell counts per sample came from amplifying reference gene primers. Here immunoSEQ multiplex PCR was the method, and the copy in TCRdb shows in-frame clones only, minus some. Clone size and V and J calls were adopted from that table, with D and trimming inferred from the DNA. The data hold 37,000 or so clones, with about 85% observed a single time. This sequence was found in an elderly man with active or convalescent COVID-19. The sample taken for sequencing was peripheral blood. This rearrangement joins TRBV18 to TRBJ2-2, with D perhaps matching TRBD2 (5 bases). CDR3 coding DNA: TGTGCCAGCTCACCAACGGCGAGCGGCGGGGAGCTGTTTTTT. The encoded protein is CASSPTASGGELFF. The full variable domain, its missing parts supplied by reference TRBV18 and TRBJ2-2, is NAGVMQNPRHLVRRRGQEARLRCSPMKGHSHVYWYRQLPEEGLKFMVYLQKENIIDESGMPKERFSAEFPKEGPSILRIQQVVRGDSAAYFCASSPTASGGELFFGEGSRLTVL.